This TCR beta chain appears in the sequencing data of a study of blood T cell repertoires in COVID-19. Study-wide context: The cDNA or gDNA used as material had been derived from T cells, B-cell-depleted T cells, or PBMCs.

How the authors handled the data: Amplification of reference gene primers was used by the study to estimate nucleated cell counts. Sequenced by immunoSEQ multiplex PCR; TCRdb stores in-frame clones only, minus some. The V and J calls and the clone size are those of that table, but D and trimming were determined from the DNA. The sample lists over 130,000 clones, roughly 85% seen once, with roughly 3.4% in the top ten. The CDR3 runs 13 residues. The V gene lost 5 bases and the J gene lost 4 bases, with 11 bases spanning the gap. Germline CDR1 and CDR2: SGHNT and YENEEA. The V call is TRBV11-3, the J call TRBJ1-1, with D maybe TRBD1 (5 bases). Material: peripheral blood. The source of this sequence is a man in his sixties or seventies with acute or convalescent COVID-19. The CDR3 is CASSTRVGTEAFF. Written as DNA, the CDR3 is TGTGCCAGCAGCACCAGGGTCGGCACTGAAGCTTTCTTT.